Listed here are 30 T cell receptor beta chains from one sample, sequenced in a study of cytomegalovirus exposure and HLA in healthy donors. The PCR ran on 60 Vbeta and 13 Jbeta primers. Assay used: immunoSEQ multiplex PCR; TCRdb lists only in-frame clones, some missing. The data contain some 200,000 clones, approximately 80% of them singletons. Sequenced sample: PBMCs. These receptors were taken from a man between 50 and 59 years old in good health and CMV-seronegative.

A word on this clone: The same CDR3 arises from other DNA sequences in this sample as well. V gene TRBV27 combines with J gene TRBJ1-5, with 7 bases aligning to TRBD1. This CDR3 has 15 residues. With 0 bases clipped from V and 1 base from J, the junction kept 0 bases outside the gene matches. Germline assignment: CDR1 MNHEY and CDR2 SMNVEV (reference sequence). The CDR3 sequence is CASSLSQGSNQPQHF. The CDR3 bases are TGTGCCAGCAGTTTATCACAGGGGAGCAATCAGCCCCAGCATTTT.

This clone appeared once. The rearrangement uses TRBV27 and TRBJ2-7; 11 nucleotides agree with TRBD1. Germline-derived CDR1 and CDR2 are MNHEY and SMNVEV (reference sequence). The CDR3 runs to 15 residues. Trimming took 4 bases from V and 1 from J; bases not matched to a gene: 3. This CDR3 reads CASSWGQGDSYEQYF. The CDR3 DNA is TGTGCCAGCAGTTGGGGACAGGGGGATTCCTACGAGCAGTACTTC.

The rearrangement joins TRBV10-3 to TRBJ2-7, with 7 bases matching TRBD2. This CDR3 contains 14 residues. The V gene end was trimmed by 4 bases and the J gene end by 6 bases; junction bases not matched to a gene: 9. Germline V gene data show CDR1 as ENHRY and CDR2 as SYGVKD. CDR3 region: CAISVGGRDTEQYF. The CDR3 bases are TGTGCCATCAGTGTCGGCGGGAGAGATACCGAGCAGTACTTC.

Only a few counts were recorded for this clone. This chain links TRBV6-6 with TRBJ2-3; TRBD2 matches at 8 bases. Germline V CDR1 and CDR2: MNHNY, SVGAGI (reference sequence). The CDR3 consists of 15 residues. The trim removed 8 bases at V and 5 bases at J, leaving 12 bases unmatched. The CDR3 spells CASLGSGSRLDTQYF. The CDR3 region has the DNA TGTGCCAGCCTAGGCAGCGGGAGCCGTTTAGATACGCAGTATTTT.

This chain uses TRBV6-6 with TRBJ2-1; 8 bases line up with TRBD2. Trimming cost V 2 bases and J 9 bases; bases outside gene matches: 6. CDR1 and CDR2 (germline): MNHNY, SVGAGI (reference sequence). The length of the CDR3 is 14 residues. Here the CDR3 reads CASSYKTSAAEQFF. The DNA of the CDR3 is TGTGCCAGCAGTTACAAGACTAGCGCGGCTGAGCAGTTCTTC.

V and J are TRBV30 and TRBJ2-4; TRBD2 matches at 13 bases. From germline, CDR1 is GTSNPN and CDR2 SVGIG (reference sequence). There are 17 residues in the CDR3. The ends lost 1 base at V and 0 bases at J; junction bases unmatched: 3. CDR3 protein: CAWSEGLAGLAKNIQYF. CDR3 DNA sequence: TGTGCCTGGAGTGAGGGACTAGCGGGGTTAGCCAAAAACATTCAGTACTTC.

The rearrangement joins TRBV9 to TRBJ2-7; TRBD2 matches 13 bases. The germline CDR1 and CDR2 sequences are SGDLS and YYNGEE. The V and J ends lost 4 bases and 2 bases, in that order; junction bases with no gene match: 6. The CDR3 contains 16 residues. This CDR3 is CASSPGTSGTTYEQYF. The CDR3 nucleotides are TGTGCCAGCAGCCCCGGGACTAGCGGGACCACCTACGAGCAGTACTTC. Variable domain in full (rest from reference TRBV9 and TRBJ2-7): DSGVTQTPKHLITATGQRVTLRCSPRSGDLSVYWYQQSLDQGLQFLIQYYNGEERAKGNILERFSAQQFPDLHSELNLSSLELGDSALYFCASSPGTSGTTYEQYFGPGTRLTVT.

The J gene is TRBJ2-2, the V gene TRBV28, with 7 positions matching TRBD1. The CDR3 length is 15 residues. J lost 4 bases, V lost 6 bases, and 8 bases had no gene match. Germline assignment: CDR1 MDHEN and CDR2 SYDVKM. CDR3: CASSLGQVRTGELFF. As DNA, the CDR3 is TGTGCCAGCAGCCTTGGACAGGTTCGCACCGGGGAGCTGTTTTTT.

The V gene is TRBV7-6, the J gene TRBJ2-5, with D tentatively TRBD1 (6 bases). The better agreement between TRBJ2-7 and the DNA end casts doubt on the J call. The CDR3 is 15 amino acids. Germline CDR1 SGHVS, CDR2 FNYEAQ. The CDR3 is CASSPLRGSSYEQYF. The CDR3 DNA reads as TGTGCCAGCAGCCCCCTCAGGGGAAGCTCCTACGAGCAGTACTTC.

This chain joins TRBV2 and TRBJ1-2; D is ambiguous. Trimming took off 3 bases at V and 2 bases at J, with 7 bases between the two ends. This CDR3 has 13 amino acids. From germline, CDR1 is SNHLY and CDR2 FYNNEI. CDR3 sequence reads: CASSDPRNYGYTF. The CDR3 nucleotides are TGTGCCAGCAGTGACCCCAGAAACTATGGCTACACCTTC.

The rearrangement joins TRBV10-3 to TRBJ2-7, with TRBD1 matching 11 bases. V was clipped by 3 bases and J by 7 bases; unmatched bases: 8. Germline CDR1 and CDR2: ENHRY and SYGVKD. This CDR3 contains 15 residues. DNA of the CDR3: TGTGCCATCAGTGATCCCGGACAGGGGGCGTTAGAGCAGTACTTC. It is translated as CAISDPGQGALEQYF.

The chain joins TRBV11-2 to TRBJ1-2; D is perhaps TRBD1 (5 bases). Germline V gene lookup returns CDR1 SGHAT and CDR2 FQNNGV. The V end was cut by 1 base, the J end by 2 bases, with 11 bases between. This CDR3 contains 15 residues. CDR3 residues: CASSLGTRKNYGYTF. CDR3 DNA sequence: TGTGCCAGCAGCTTAGGGACAAGGAAAAACTATGGCTACACCTTC.

This clone appeared once. The J gene is TRBJ1-4, the V gene TRBV9; D unclear. The germline CDR1 and CDR2 sequences are SGDLS and YYNGEE. This CDR3 has 13 residues. The V end lost 2 bases, the J end lost 8 bases, and 10 bases lay between the germline ends. This chain's CDR3 is CASSVSPTEKLFF. The CDR3 nucleotides are TGTGCCAGCAGCGTGTCCCCGACAGAAAAACTGTTTTTT.

This clone was seen a handful of times. The chain recombines TRBV7-9 with TRBJ1-2; D might be TRBD1 (5 bases). With 5 bases removed from V and 0 bases from J, the gap between germline ends came to 10 bases. This CDR3 is built from 14 residues. The germline gives CDR1 SEHNR, CDR2 FQNEAQ (reference sequence). The CDR3 protein is CASSSREANYGYTF. DNA of the CDR3: TGTGCCAGCAGCAGCAGGGAGGCTAACTATGGCTACACCTTC.

The gene calls are TRBV5-6 and TRBJ2-7, with 9 bases that match TRBD1. Germline loops: CDR1 SGHDT, CDR2 YYEEEE. This CDR3 comprises 17 residues. J gave up 3 bases and V 4 bases, and 14 bases lay outside the gene matches. CDR3 residues: CASSRGTGFDQNYEQYF. CDR3 in DNA: TGTGCCAGCAGCCGCGGGACAGGGTTCGATCAGAACTACGAGCAGTACTTC.

This clone was seen more than once but under ten times. This chain joins TRBV6-5 and TRBJ2-7, with D possibly TRBD1 on 6 matching bases. The V gene's germline CDR1 is MNHEY and CDR2 SVGAGI. Trimming shortened V by 7 bases and J by 2 bases, and 6 bases separated the two germline ends. This CDR3 is 11 amino acids long. This CDR3 reads CASTGAYEQYF. Here the CDR3 DNA reads TGTGCCAGCACAGGGGCCTACGAGCAGTACTTC.

This chain connects TRBV15 to TRBJ2-7, with D tentatively TRBD1 (5 bases). The germline V gene has CDR1 LNHNV and CDR2 YYDKDF (reference sequence). The CDR3 runs 14 residues. V was clipped by 1 base and J by 2 bases, with 9 bases between them. The CDR3 reads CATSRGRDPYEQYF. CDR3 sequence (DNA): TGTGCCACCAGCAGAGGCAGGGATCCCTACGAGCAGTACTTC.

The chain joins TRBV27 to TRBJ2-7, with 10 bases identical to TRBD2. V gave up 5 bases and J gave up 1 base; unmatched junction bases: 5. The CDR3 loop spans 15 amino acids. Germline V CDR1 and CDR2: MNHEY, SMNVEV (reference sequence). CDR3 nucleotide sequence: TGTGCCAGCAGTAGGGTAGCGGGGGGATCCTACGAGCAGTACTTC. Encoded protein: CASSRVAGGSYEQYF.

The chain carries TRBV2 and TRBJ2-1; TRBD2 matches 7 bases. CDR1 and CDR2 (germline): SNHLY, FYNNEI. CDR3 size: 14 residues. J gave up 10 bases and V 2 bases, and 8 bases lay outside the gene matches. The CDR3 DNA reads TGTGCCAGCAGTGAAAAAAGGGCGGGAGAAGAGCAGTTCTTC. It codes for CASSEKRAGEEQFF.

CDR3 nucleotides: TGCGCCAGCAGCTCTCAAGAGACCCAGTACTTC. Amino acid sequence: CASSSQETQYF. The V call is TRBV5-1, the J call TRBJ2-5; D is unresolved. The V end was cut by 3 bases, the J end by 2 bases, with 2 bases between. CDR3 length equals 11 residues. Germline lookup yields CDR1 SGHRS and CDR2 YFSETQ. Drawing the rest from reference TRBV5-1 and TRBJ2-5, the complete variable domain is KAGVTQTPRYLIKTRGQQVTLSCSPISGHRSVSWYQQTPGQGLQFLFEYFSETQRNKGNFPGRFSGRQFSNSRSEMNVSTLELGDSALYLCASSSQETQYFGPGTRLLVL.

The rearrangement links TRBV28 to TRBJ1-4, with D hard to call. V gave up 2 bases and J gave up 0 bases, with 10 bases separating them. CDR1 MDHEN and CDR2 SYDVKM come from the germline V gene. CDR3 length: 16 amino acids. This CDR3 is CASSLDSFATNEKLFF. In DNA form, the CDR3 reads TGTGCCAGCAGTTTAGACTCCTTTGCAACTAATGAAAAACTGTTTTTT.

This rearrangement joins TRBV5-4 to TRBJ2-5; 8 bases are a match to TRBD2. CDR3 length: 14 residues. Germline loops: CDR1 SGHNT, CDR2 YYREEE (reference sequence). J lost 2 bases, V lost 6 bases, and 6 bases had no gene match. CDR3 in amino acids: CASTPGGGQETQYF. In DNA, the CDR3 is TGTGCCAGCACCCCCGGGGGGGGGCAAGAGACCCAGTACTTC.

Only a few counts were recorded for this clone. The V call is TRBV7-3, the J call TRBJ2-7, with 14 bases aligning to TRBD2. The V gene end was trimmed by 4 bases and the J gene end by 6 bases; junction bases not matched to a gene: 14. Germline V gives CDR1 SGHTA, CDR2 FQGTGA. The CDR3 spans 18 residues. CDR3 nucleotides: TGTGCCAGCAGCTCCCGCTCCGGGACTAGCGGGAGACCCGGCGAGCAGTACTTC. This sequence encodes CASSSRSGTSGRPGEQYF. Supplemented by reference TRBV7-3 and TRBJ2-7, the full variable domain reads GAGVSQTPSNKVTEKGKYVELRCDPISGHTALYWYRQSLGQGPEFLIYFQGTGAADDSGLPNDRFFAVRPEGSVSTLKIQRTERGDSAVYLCASSSRSGTSGRPGEQYFGPGTRLTVT.

The rearrangement links TRBV12-1 to TRBJ2-3; the tabulated D call, TRBD2, remains unverified against the DNA. TRBV12-1 is listed as a pseudogene. This CDR3 is built from 15 residues. The CDR3: CASSSLALRTDTQYF. The CDR3 region has the DNA TGTGCCAGCAGCTCCCTAGCGCTCCGCACAGATACGCAGTATTTT.

The chain carries TRBV6-7 and TRBJ2-7, with D hard to call. Being an ORF, TRBV6-7 has a function that is uncertain. The CDR3 extends over 15 amino acids. V dropped 9 bases and J dropped 3 bases, with 21 bases sitting between them. In DNA, the CDR3 is TGTGCCAGAAATACGATAGATCCCTCCTACTACGAGCAGTACTTC. It specifies CARNTIDPSYYEQYF.

The rearrangement joins TRBV30 to TRBJ2-1, with TRBD2 matching 10 bases. The germline V gene encodes CDR1 GTSNPN and CDR2 SVGIG (reference sequence). CDR3 length equals 15 residues. V lost 1 base to trimming and J lost 3 bases; unmatched junction nucleotides: 3. Here the CDR3 reads CAWSALAGGYNEQFF. CDR3 nucleotides: TGTGCCTGGAGTGCCTTAGCGGGAGGCTACAATGAGCAGTTCTTC. Complete variable domain (other parts from reference TRBV30 and TRBJ2-1): SQTIHQWPATLVQPVGSPLSLECTVEGTSNPNLYWYRQAAGRGLQLLFYSVGIGQISSEVPQNLSASRPQDRQFILSSKKLLLSDSGFYLCAWSALAGGYNEQFFGPGTRLTVL.

With regard to this clone: Other DNA sequences in the sample encode the same CDR3. This sequence joins TRBV5-1 and TRBJ1-1; no reliable D call. Trimming took off 0 bases at V and 0 bases at J, with 6 bases between the two ends. The germline V gene has CDR1 SGHRS and CDR2 YFSETQ. The CDR3 is made up of 14 amino acids. CDR3 bases: TGCGCCAGCAGCTTGGCCGGGATGAACACTGAAGCTTTCTTT. Its translation is CASSLAGMNTEAFF.

V gene TRBV27 combines with J gene TRBJ2-2; 13 nucleotides line up with TRBD2. V shed 4 bases, J shed 4 bases, and the junction held 6 bases outside the gene matches. This CDR3 comprises 17 residues. Germline V lookup: CDR1 MNHEY, CDR2 SMNVEV (reference sequence). The CDR3: CASSWGGLAGPTGELFF. For the CDR3, the DNA is TGTGCCAGCAGTTGGGGGGGACTAGCGGGACCCACCGGGGAGCTGTTTTTT.

The chain uses TRBV28 and TRBJ2-5; 10 nucleotides align to TRBD2. The length of the CDR3 is 17 residues. CDR1 is MDHEN and CDR2 is SYDVKM in the germline V gene. Trimming removed 3 bases from V and 5 bases from J; junction bases left unmatched: 12. CDR3 bases: TGTGCCAGCAGTTTTAGGGGTAGCGGGAGGTTTGGGGAGACCCAGTACTTC. Encoded protein: CASSFRGSGRFGETQYF.

The chain couples TRBV2 to TRBJ2-7, with TRBD1 matching over 9 bases. The junction had 6 bases not matched to a gene; V was cut back by 5 bases and J by 7 bases. In germline, CDR1 is SNHLY, CDR2 FYNNEI. The length of the CDR3 is 13 residues. The CDR3 sequence is CASSKDRGNEQYF. The DNA of the CDR3 is TGTGCCAGCAGTAAGGACAGGGGTAATGAGCAGTACTTC.